Following are 22 T cell receptor beta chains from one sample sequenced in a study of T cell repertoires in cytomegalovirus infection (dated by TCRdb to between 2019 and 2020). The data were produced on an Illumina HiSeq 1500. TCRdb cleaned the public reads at Q25 with fastp, built clones with MiXCR and kept in-frame beta chains. Duplicate CDR3 protein sequences are folded into a single record with the most common DNA and genes. For this sample there are some 270,000 distinct CDR3 sequences; about a sixth appear just once. Around 47% of the sample is in the top ten clones. Sequencing was carried out using CD8+ T cells from PBMCs. These receptors were obtained from a human donor in good health (CMV status not recorded). Some clones in this sample may be carry-over from other donors' samples.

The V gene is TRBV28, the J gene TRBJ2-1, with TRBD1 matching over 8 bases. J was trimmed by 5 bases and V by 5 bases; bases with no gene match: 8. The CDR3 has 15 residues. The germline V gene has CDR1 MDHEN and CDR2 SYDVKM. The CDR3 here is CASSPRTGINNEQFF. The CDR3 DNA reads TGTGCCAGCAGTCCTCGGACAGGGATCAACAATGAGCAGTTCTTC. Full variable domain (missing parts from reference TRBV28 and TRBJ2-1): DVKVTQSSRYLVKRTGEKVFLECVQDMDHENMFWYRQDPGLGLRLIYFSYDVKMKEKGDIPEGYSVSREKKERFSLILESASTNQTSMYLCASSPRTGINNEQFFGPGTRLTVL.

The sample holds a few counts of this clonotype. The V and J genes are TRBV5-5 and TRBJ2-7; D is perhaps TRBD2 (6 bases). With 2 bases removed from V and 5 bases from J, the gap between germline ends came to 17 bases. Germline values: CDR1 SGHKS, CDR2 YYEKEE (reference sequence). This CDR3 is 15 amino acids long. The CDR3, as DNA: TGTGCCAGCAGCTTCATCGCGGGGCTACGGGACGAGCAGTACTTC. Translation: CASSFIAGLRDEQYF. Looking up the rest from reference TRBV5-5 and TRBJ2-7 gives the full variable domain: DAGVTQSPTHLIKTRGQQVTLRCSPISGHKSVSWYQQVLGQGPQFIFQYYEKEERGRGNFPDRFSARQFPNYSSELNVNALLLGDSALYLCASSFIAGLRDEQYFGPGTRLTVT.

V is TRBV7-9 and J is TRBJ2-1; unclear D gene. This CDR3 has 16 amino acids. CDR1 is SEHNR, CDR2 FQNEAQ, per germline (reference sequence). Trimming took off 5 bases at V and 3 bases at J, with 17 bases between the two ends. Here the CDR3 DNA reads TGTGCCAGCAGCCACACGGTCTCCTGGGGCTACAATGAGCAGTTCTTC. It is translated as CASSHTVSWGYNEQFF.

This chain uses TRBV11-2 with TRBJ2-2; D not certain. This CDR3 has 15 residues. Trimming shortened V by 3 bases and J by 1 base, and 9 bases separated the two germline ends. Germline V gene data show CDR1 as SGHAT and CDR2 as FQNNGV. CDR3 sequence reads: CASSFRHKNTGELFF. CDR3 in DNA: TGTGCCAGCAGCTTCCGGCACAAGAACACCGGGGAGCTGTTTTTT.

This clonotype turned up a few times. The chain couples TRBV6-6 to TRBJ1-1; maybe TRBD1 (6 bases). Germline CDR1 MNHNY, CDR2 SVGAGI (reference sequence). Trimming stripped 2 bases from V and 1 base from J, with 17 bases between. The CDR3 is made up of 17 amino acids. DNA of the CDR3: TGTGCCAGCAGTTACGCGCCGCTAGGGACAAGGAACACTGAAGCTTTCTTT. Translated, it gives CASSYAPLGTRNTEAFF.

This clonotype appeared a few times. This chain links TRBV12-3 or TRBV12-4 with TRBJ2-5; 8 bases align to TRBD2. Trimming took 7 bases from V and 1 from J; bases not matched to a gene: 8. This CDR3 comprises 15 residues. The CDR3 nucleotides are TGTGCCAGCAACACCGGGACTAGTTCCCAAGAGACCCAGTACTTC. This codes for CASNTGTSSQETQYF.

This clonotype was detected a few times. This chain joins TRBV12-3 or TRBV12-4 and TRBJ1-2; the D gene is possibly TRBD1 (5 bases). The CDR3 has 16 residues. The ends were cut back, 1 base at V and 6 bases at J, with 18 bases in the middle. CDR3 loop: CASSLGLGLVGDGYTF. In DNA, the CDR3 is TGTGCCAGCAGTTTAGGATTGGGTTTGGTGGGGGATGGCTACACCTTC.

The CDR3 loop is CASSPYSPGNEQFF. CDR3 nucleotide sequence: TGTGCCAGCAGCCCCTACTCCCCGGGTAATGAGCAGTTCTTC. V gene TRBV14 combines with J gene TRBJ2-1; D is unresolved. The CDR3 loop spans 14 amino acids. Trimming removed 4 bases from V and 7 bases from J, with 14 bases in between. CDR1 is SGHDN, CDR2 FVKESK, per germline.

This clonotype was counted between two and nine times. V usage is TRBV6-2 or TRBV6-3 and J usage is TRBJ2-1; TRBD2 is a possible D gene (6 bases). The germline V gene encodes CDR1 MNHEY and CDR2 SVGEGT. The CDR3 extends over 17 amino acids. With 5 bases removed from V and 3 bases from J, the gap between germline ends came to 20 bases. This CDR3 is CASSLTMSGELYNEQFF. For the CDR3, the DNA is TGTGCCAGCAGTCTGACCATGTCGGGAGAGCTCTACAATGAGCAGTTCTTC.

This clonotype has at least ten counts. The chain links TRBV27 to TRBJ1-1; 7 bases fit TRBD1. Trimming cost V 3 bases and J 5 bases; bases outside gene matches: 3. Germline CDR1 reads MNHEY; CDR2 reads SMNVEV (reference sequence). The CDR3 is made up of 13 amino acids. CDR3 sequence (DNA): TGTGCCAGCAGTTTCGACAGGGTAACTGAAGCTTTCTTT. Its translation is CASSFDRVTEAFF.

The rearrangement links TRBV5-4 to TRBJ2-5, with 7 bases matching TRBD1. J lost 4 bases, V lost 4 bases, and 7 bases had no gene match. The CDR3 covers 14 residues. Germline V gene lookup returns CDR1 SGHNT and CDR2 YYREEE (reference sequence). CDR3 in amino acids: CASSGRGFGETQYF. The CDR3 DNA sequence: TGTGCCAGCAGCGGCAGGGGGTTTGGAGAGACCCAGTACTTC. Based on the CDR3 plus reference TRBV5-4 and TRBJ2-5, the full variable domain is ETGVTQSPTHLIKTRGQQVTLRCSSQSGHNTVSWYQQALGQGPQFIFQYYREEENGRGNFPPRFSGLQFPNYSSELNVNALELDDSALYLCASSGRGFGETQYFGPGTRLLVL.

This clonotype was seen repeatedly, ten times or more. The V and J genes are TRBV7-8 and TRBJ2-3, with D possibly called TRBD1 or TRBD2 (6 bases each). This CDR3 contains 14 residues. V shed 3 bases and J shed 4 bases, with 11 bases lying between them. The germline V gene has CDR1 SGHVS and CDR2 FQNEAQ. CDR3 region: CASSFEGGPDTQYF. CDR3 DNA sequence: TGTGCCAGCAGCTTTGAAGGGGGGCCAGATACGCAGTATTTT.

The rearrangement uses TRBV5-6 and TRBJ1-5; 8 nucleotides align to TRBD1. Per germline, CDR1 SGHDT and CDR2 YYEEEE. The J segment lost 4 bases and the V segment lost 4 bases, leaving 13 bases of the junction unmatched. The CDR3 loop spans 17 amino acids. The CDR3 nucleotides are TGTGCCAGCAGCCTCGATTCAGGGGGCTCTCCTAATCAGCCCCAGCATTTT. Its protein product is CASSLDSGGSPNQPQHF.

The chain is built from TRBV4-2 and TRBJ2-2, with D possibly being TRBD1 (5 bases). Germline CDR1 reads LGHNA; CDR2 reads YNFKEQ. The CDR3 totals 16 residues. Trimming removed 2 bases at V and 3 bases at J, with 13 bases between. The CDR3 region has the DNA TGTGCCAGCAGCCAAACAACGGACACTCACACCGGGGAGCTGTTTTTT. Its protein is CASSQTTDTHTGELFF.

This clonotype came up a few times. V and J are TRBV6-5 and TRBJ1-2; D remains ambiguous. Trimming took off 0 bases at V and 0 bases at J, with 11 bases between the two ends. This CDR3 comprises 16 residues. CDR1 and CDR2 (germline): MNHEY, SVGAGI. CDR3 in DNA: TGTGCCAGCAGTTACTCGACGATCGGGTCTAACTATGGCTACACCTTC. Its translation is CASSYSTIGSNYGYTF.

The V call is TRBV24-1, the J call TRBJ2-1, with 13 bases lining up with TRBD2. The CDR3 length is 19 residues. V shed 0 bases, J shed 2 bases, and the junction held 6 bases outside the gene matches. The germline gives CDR1 KGHDR, CDR2 SFDVKD. CDR3 nucleotide sequence: TGTGCCACCAGTGATTTGGCCGCCACTAGCGGGGGGGCCTACAATGAGCAGTTCTTC. This translates into CATSDLAATSGGAYNEQFF.

This clonotype was counted many times. J is TRBJ2-2 and V is TRBV7-9, with a possible D match to TRBD2 (5 bases). Germline CDR1 SEHNR, CDR2 FQNEAQ (reference sequence). V lost 5 bases, J lost 2 bases, and 15 bases lay in between. CDR3 length equals 16 residues. The CDR3 loop reads CASSLNAGINTGELFF. In DNA, the CDR3 is TGTGCCAGCAGCCTCAACGCCGGGATCAACACCGGGGAGCTGTTTTTT.

This clonotype was seen repeatedly, ten times or more. V is TRBV7-8 and J is TRBJ2-3; weak D call: TRBD1 (6 bases). Trimming took off 5 bases at V and 3 bases at J, with 15 bases between the two ends. The germline V gene has CDR1 SGHVS and CDR2 FQNEAQ. This CDR3 contains 15 residues. The CDR3 bases are TGTGCCAGCAGCCGCAGGGGATCGGTAACAGATACGCAGTATTTT. It yields the protein CASSRRGSVTDTQYF.

This clonotype was observed at least ten times. The rearrangement links TRBV7-8 to TRBJ2-7; TRBD1 is a possible D gene (6 bases). Germline CDR1 SGHVS, CDR2 FQNEAQ. This CDR3 comprises 14 residues. V was pared by 4 bases and J by 3 bases, with 13 bases between. CDR3 in amino acids: CASSSRPDSYEQYF. In nucleotides, the CDR3 is TGTGCCAGCAGCTCCCGCCCGGACAGCTACGAGCAGTACTTC.

This clonotype was counted ten times or more. The chain carries TRBV12-3 or TRBV12-4 and TRBJ1-1; no clear D gene. The length of the CDR3 is 14 residues. Between the trimmed V and J ends, which lost 4 bases and 4 bases, there was a span of 13 bases. CDR3 coding DNA: TGTGCCAGCAGTTCCCCTCAACTTGTCACTGAAGCTTTCTTT. Protein product: CASSSPQLVTEAFF.

J is TRBJ2-3 and V is TRBV7-9; 11 positions match TRBD2. CDR3 length: 15 amino acids. V shed 5 bases, J shed 6 bases, and the junction held 7 bases outside the gene matches. Per the germline V gene, CDR1 is SEHNR and CDR2 is FQNEAQ (reference sequence). The CDR3 protein is CASSQIAGGVDTQYF. The DNA of the CDR3 is TGTGCCAGCAGCCAGATAGCGGGGGGGGTCGATACGCAGTATTTT.

There are a few counts of this clonotype. This rearrangement joins TRBV2 to TRBJ1-2; 9 positions agree with TRBD1. With V trimmed by 7 bases and J by 0 bases, 9 bases remained unmatched. There are 16 residues in the CDR3. Germline V gene sequence: CDR1 SNHLY, CDR2 FYNNEI. CDR3: CASTGQGEHANYGYTF. The DNA of the CDR3 is TGTGCCAGCACGGGACAGGGAGAGCATGCTAACTATGGCTACACCTTC.